This T cell receptor beta chain was recorded in a study of beta chain features in type 1 diabetes. Regarding the study as a whole: More deletions and fewer insertions at VDJ junctions were found in patients with type 1 diabetes. Researchers report that Type 1 diabetes patients had moderately but significantly shorter TCRB CDR3s across all four CD4+ subsets.

Of the isolated RNA, all was reverse transcribed, and so the sequenced material was expressed TCRB transcripts. The protocol was immunoSEQ multiplex PCR, while the TCRdb copy is restricted to in-frame clones and leaves out a portion. The data hold about 330,000 clones, with approximately 10% observed a single time. This clone was observed a handful of times. As yet, its antigen is unknown. Trimming removed 6 bases from V and 1 base from J, with 15 bases in between. The CDR3 runs to 15 residues. The germline CDR1 and CDR2 sequences are ENHRY and SYGVKD. The TCR sequence derives from a woman aged 30 to 39 in good health. Sequenced material: naive CD4+ T cells from blood. V and J are TRBV10-3 and TRBJ2-5, with D possibly TRBD1 on 6 matching bases. CDR3 sequence (DNA): TGTGCCATCAGGTCGCAGGGACAAGCCCAAGAGACCCAGTACTTC. Amino acid sequence: CAIRSQGQAQETQYF.